Listed below are T cell receptor beta chains from one sample, sequenced in a study of blood T cell repertoires in COVID-19. Sequencing used immunoSEQ multiplex PCR; TCRdb keeps in-frame clones, though not all of them. The repertoire has over 60,000 clones, more than 75% of them found once; the top ten carry roughly a tenth. Specimen: peripheral blood. The receptor source for this set is a man between 70 and 80 years old with active or convalescent COVID-19. The CDR3 runs from the conserved cysteine through the conserved F or W. The order of the fields is clone size, V gene, CDR3 protein. Some rows have no size entry. The others give once, few or many, or a class for an expanded clone.

NA,TRBV2,CASSEALALYEQYF
NA,TRBV6-6,CASASYRDPNNEQFF
NA,TRBV14,CASSSQGGGNTIYF
NA,TRBV2,CASSGVGAIFREQYF
few,TRBV4-1,CASSQLRINEKLFF
NA,TRBV5-4,CASSISGGYGYTF
NA,TRBV29-1,CSVGRSRSSGANVLTF
NA,TRBV9,CASSVGTGESGGNTIYF
NA,TRBV19,CASSPLGYGYTF
NA,TRBV7-3,CASSQTSGSEQFF
NA,TRBV7-9,CASSPTGIGETQYF
NA,TRBV2,CASSDFLRADGYTF
NA,TRBV7-8,CASSVRTGGSTDTQYF
NA,TRBV6-6,CASSKQTGDTQYF
NA,TRBV28,CASRRGLRTEAFF
large,TRBV28,CASSLTPGGSYEQYF
once,TRBV9,CASSVVLAGGINEQFF
NA,TRBV13,CASSLGAAVGGTQYF
NA,TRBV5-1,CASSLAPTGTSTDTQYF
NA,TRBV6-5,CATRDSPATNEKLFF
NA,TRBV21-1,CASRKAGAGTEAFF
NA,TRBV6-5,CASGTSGNTGELFF
NA,TRBV6-2/TRBV6-3,CASSYDGVTYEQYF
NA,TRBV18,CASFGGENNEQFF
NA,TRBV21-1,CASSKKALATPGEKLFF
few,TRBV10-3,CAISEIVAGAHSFF
NA,TRBV30,CAWSGGQTYNSPLHF
NA,TRBV7-2,CASSSQETQYF
NA,TRBV28,CASNQRGPGYEKLFF
NA,TRBV19,CASSIRQATYEQYF
once,TRBV6-5,CASSYGGTSGHNEQFF
once,TRBV18,CASSPGQGGNQPQHF
NA,TRBV5-4,CASSLQGSQETQYF
NA,TRBV7-9,CASSRDLGQREAFF
NA,TRBV5-8,CASSLYRWATGELFF
NA,TRBV18,CASSPQGATGNTIYF
NA,TRBV12-5,CASGLDRDRGTGELFF